The 13 T cell receptor beta chains given below trace back to one sample, sequenced in a study of Graves' ophthalmopathy and Graves' hyperthyroidism. The authors amplified TCR beta CDR3 regions from RNA transcripts. First-round RT-PCR used HTBI primers; second-round multiplex PCR followed. TCRdb called the multiplex PCR reads again in MiXCR, with one record for every CDR3 protein. Seen here are some 210,000 distinct CDR3 sequences, approximately 28% observed once, and the top ten hold approximately 9.6%. Sequences were obtained from peripheral blood. The origin of the receptors is a man aged 50 to 60 with Graves' ophthalmopathy.

In regard to this clonotype: A read error may be the cause here, since a much bigger clone is one base away. This chain joins TRBV13 and TRBJ2-2, with D perhaps TRBD1 (6 bases). The length of the CDR3 is 16 residues. The V end lost 5 bases, the J end lost 7 bases, and 20 bases lay between the germline ends. The germline V gene encodes CDR1 PRHDT and CDR2 FYEKMQ (reference sequence). CDR3 coding DNA: TGTGCCAGCAGCCATCCCGAACAGGGAAAGGACGGGGAGCTGTTTTTT. Translation: CASSHPEQGKDGELFF.

This clonotype was seen ten or more times. The chain couples TRBV5-4 to TRBJ2-5, with D possibly being TRBD2 (6 bases). CDR1 is SGHNT, CDR2 YYREEE, per germline (reference sequence). Trimming left V 6 bases short and J 6 bases short, with 18 bases between. CDR3 length: 14 amino acids. The CDR3 spells CASTAGGWEQTQYF. The CDR3 DNA reads TGTGCCAGCACCGCCGGGGGTTGGGAGCAGACCCAGTACTTC.

In regard to this clonotype: At one of its ends the junction is not consistent with the germline gene, which may arise from a read error. The V and J genes are TRBV6-1 and TRBJ1-5; no reliable D call. The CDR3 is 10 residues long. Germline-derived CDR1 and CDR2 are MNHNS and SASEGT. The CDR3 sequence is CASSGIAQVF. The CDR3 region has the DNA TGTGCCAGCAGTGGAATCGCCCAGGTTTTT.

This clonotype appeared many times. V gene TRBV7-2 combines with J gene TRBJ1-2; TRBD1 aligns across 9 bases. V dropped 5 bases and J dropped 1; count of bases not matched to a gene: 5. This CDR3 has 15 amino acids. Germline values: CDR1 SGHTA, CDR2 FQGNSA. The CDR3 DNA reads as TGTGCCAGCAGCACCCGGACAGGGGATAACTATGGCTACACCTTC. Encoded protein: CASSTRTGDNYGYTF.

This clonotype was detected ten times or more. The chain combines TRBV7-9 with TRBJ2-7; 11 bases line up with TRBD2. The CDR3 totals 16 residues. V shed 5 bases and J 1 base; nucleotides not matched to a gene: 7. CDR1 SEHNR and CDR2 FQNEAQ come from the germline V gene (reference sequence). The CDR3 spells CASSPSTSGSSYEQYF. DNA of the CDR3: TGTGCCAGCAGCCCTAGCACTAGCGGGAGTTCCTACGAGCAGTACTTC.

This clonotype was seen at least ten times. The CDR3 nucleotides read TGTGCCAGCAGCGGACAGATCTACGAGCAGTACTTC. This translates into CASSGQIYEQYF. This rearrangement joins TRBV6-5 to TRBJ2-7; D might be TRBD1 (6 bases). With 6 bases removed from V and 3 bases from J, the gap between germline ends came to 9 bases. The CDR3 sequence is 12 residues long. The germline gives CDR1 MNHEY, CDR2 SVGAGI.

This clonotype occurred many times. V and J are TRBV5-6 and TRBJ2-1; unclear D gene. There are 12 residues in the CDR3. Germline V lookup: CDR1 SGHDT, CDR2 YYEEEE. Trimming removed 4 bases from V and 5 bases from J, with 7 bases in between. CDR3 in amino acids: CASSRVHNEQFF. In DNA, the CDR3 is TGTGCCAGCAGCCGCGTCCACAATGAGCAGTTCTTC.

The table lists this clonotype with many counts. The chain couples TRBV2 to TRBJ2-7; no clear D gene. Germline loops: CDR1 SNHLY, CDR2 FYNNEI. The CDR3 extends over 13 amino acids. V gave up 6 bases and J gave up 0 bases, with 9 bases separating them. Here the CDR3 reads CASRNIGSYEQYF. The CDR3 DNA reads TGTGCCAGCAGGAATATAGGCTCCTACGAGCAGTACTTC.

This clonotype was seen ten or more times. The DNA of the CDR3 is TGTGCCATCAGGGGACGGAGCTCCTACGAGCAGTACTTC. Translated: CAIRGRSSYEQYF. This rearrangement joins TRBV10-3 to TRBJ2-7, with D perhaps being TRBD1 or TRBD2 (5 bases each). The V end lost 6 bases, the J end lost 0 bases, and 9 bases lay between the germline ends. The CDR3 loop spans 13 amino acids. The germline V gene encodes CDR1 ENHRY and CDR2 SYGVKD.

This clonotype was picked up a small number of times. This chain links TRBV6-2 or TRBV6-3 with TRBJ2-7; no definite D call. This CDR3 is built from 14 residues. Germline V gene data show CDR1 as MNHEY and CDR2 as SVGEGT. V was trimmed by 4 bases and J by 0 bases, leaving 10 bases between them. The CDR3 region is CASSFRLTSYEQYF. The CDR3 DNA follows: TGTGCCAGCAGTTTTAGACTGACCTCCTACGAGCAGTACTTC.

This clonotype was recorded many times. V and J are TRBV5-4 and TRBJ2-7, with D tentatively TRBD2 (6 bases). From germline, CDR1 is SGHNT and CDR2 YYREEE (reference sequence). The CDR3 length is 14 residues. The V and J ends lost 2 bases and 0 bases respectively, with 9 bases between them. The CDR3 here is CASSFKGGSYEQYF. For the CDR3, the DNA is TGTGCCAGCAGCTTTAAGGGAGGCTCCTACGAGCAGTACTTC.

This clonotype was seen at least ten times. The V gene is TRBV28, the J gene TRBJ2-2, with 7 bases aligning to TRBD2. J was trimmed by 0 bases and V by 6 bases; bases with no gene match: 7. The CDR3 has 16 residues. Looked up from germline, CDR1 is MDHEN and CDR2 is SYDVKM. In DNA form, the CDR3 reads TGTGCCAGCAGCTCCCGCCTAGCGGCGAACACCGGGGAGCTGTTTTTT. It translates to CASSSRLAANTGELFF.

This clonotype was counted many times. The V gene is TRBV19, the J gene TRBJ2-7; TRBD1 matches 7 bases. Unmatched junction bases numbered 13, after V lost 5 bases and J lost 6 bases. The CDR3 length is 15 residues. Germline lookup yields CDR1 LNHDA and CDR2 SQIVND (reference sequence). This CDR3 is CASSPRQGYLLEQYF. The CDR3 nucleotides read TGTGCCAGTAGTCCTCGACAGGGATACCTCCTCGAGCAGTACTTC.